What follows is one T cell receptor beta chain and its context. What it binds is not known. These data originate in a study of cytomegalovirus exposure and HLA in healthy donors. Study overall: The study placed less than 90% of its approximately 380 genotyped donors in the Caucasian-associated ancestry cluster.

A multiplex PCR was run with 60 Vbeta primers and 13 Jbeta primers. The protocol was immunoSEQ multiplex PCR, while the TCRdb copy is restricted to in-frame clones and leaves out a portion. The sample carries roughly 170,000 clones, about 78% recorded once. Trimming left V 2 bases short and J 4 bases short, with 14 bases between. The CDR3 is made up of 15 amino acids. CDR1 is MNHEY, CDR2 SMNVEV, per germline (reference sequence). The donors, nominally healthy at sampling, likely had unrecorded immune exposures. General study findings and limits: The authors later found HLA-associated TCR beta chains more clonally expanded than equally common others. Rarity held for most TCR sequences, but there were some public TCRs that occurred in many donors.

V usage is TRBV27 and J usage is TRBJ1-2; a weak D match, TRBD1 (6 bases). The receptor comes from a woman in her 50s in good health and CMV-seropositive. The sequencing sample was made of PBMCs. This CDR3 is CASSLTGPWFYGYTF. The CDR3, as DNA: TGTGCCAGCAGTTTAACAGGGCCCTGGTTCTATGGCTACACCTTC.